This T cell receptor beta chain was identified during a study of PD-L1 blockade in urothelial cancer. Study details: Starting around 2014, patients were given atezolizumab (1,200 mg intravenously every 3 weeks). Blood was analyzed 3 weeks (second dose) and 6 weeks after treatment start. Researchers found blood samples held a median of about 130,000 T cells.

Into every PCR, synthetic TCR analog templates were spiked. Generated by immunoSEQ multiplex PCR, the TCRdb table keeps only in-frame clones and is missing some. The table has fewer than 130,000 clones, approximately 85% seen once. CDR1 and CDR2 (germline): SQVTM, ANQGSEA. This CDR3 is built from 14 residues. V was shortened by 7 bases and J by 0 bases, with 15 bases between the two germline ends. The sequence was obtained from a man in his forties or fifties with urothelial cancer. Sequenced here: PBMCs, sampled around atezolizumab (anti-PD-L1) treatment. V usage is TRBV29-1 and J usage is TRBJ1-1, with TRBD1 as a possible D gene (5 bases). The CDR3 nucleotides read TGCAGCGCCGACAGTTTGGGTATGAACACTGAAGCTTTCTTT. Translation: CSADSLGMNTEAFF.